The next 20 T cell receptor beta chains were all read from a single sample in a study of blood T cell repertoires in COVID-19. The protocol was immunoSEQ multiplex PCR, while the TCRdb copy is restricted to in-frame clones and leaves out a portion. The sample yields some 200,000 clones, more than 75% seen once. Sequencing input: peripheral blood. These receptors originate from a man over 45 who had recovered from COVID-19.

The genes are TRBV29-1 and TRBJ2-2; 10 nucleotides align to TRBD1. The CDR3 extends over 13 amino acids. With 6 bases clipped from V and 3 bases from J, the junction kept 1 base outside the gene matches. Per the germline V gene, CDR1 is SQVTM and CDR2 is ANQGSEA. The CDR3 DNA is TGCAGCGTGGGACAGGGGTACACCGGGGAGCTGTTTTTT. Residues: CSVGQGYTGELFF.

CDR3 in DNA: TGTGCCAGCAGTTACCCCCCGGGAGGGGAGGGTGAGCAGTTCTTC. Translated, it gives CASSYPPGGEGEQFF. The chain joins TRBV6-2 or TRBV6-3 to TRBJ2-1; TRBD2 aligns across 8 bases. The CDR3 runs to 15 residues. V gave up 2 bases and J gave up 9 bases; unmatched junction bases: 9. Germline V gene data show CDR1 as MNHEY and CDR2 as SVGEGT.

This clone appeared once. The rearrangement joins TRBV28 to TRBJ2-7; D possibly corresponds to TRBD2 (6 bases). Per the germline V gene, CDR1 is MDHEN and CDR2 is SYDVKM. The CDR3 contains 14 residues. The germline V and J ends were trimmed by 2 bases and 2 bases, with 10 bases remaining between them. The CDR3 DNA reads as TGTGCCAGCAGTTTAGGGCGGGGCGCCTACGAGCAGTACTTC. This sequence encodes CASSLGRGAYEQYF.

V is TRBV4-1 and J is TRBJ1-5, with a tentative D call TRBD1 (6 bases). Germline values: CDR1 MGHRA, CDR2 YSYEKL. This CDR3 is 18 amino acids long. V gave up 3 bases and J gave up 0 bases, with 18 bases separating them. CDR3 coding DNA: TGCGCCAGCAGCCACCAACCTCGACAGGCTGATAGCAATCAGCCCCAGCATTTT. It encodes CASSHQPRQADSNQPQHF.

The rearrangement joins TRBV7-9 to TRBJ1-5; D may be TRBD1 (5 bases). The CDR3 contains 15 residues. V lost 1 base and J 6 bases, leaving 13 bases between the germline ends. CDR1 and CDR2 from the germline V gene are SEHNR and FQNEAQ (reference sequence). The CDR3 DNA is TGTGCCAGCAGCTTAGGTCAGGGTCCGGGTCAGCCCCAGCATTTT. Translated, it gives CASSLGQGPGQPQHF.

J is TRBJ2-2 and V is TRBV30; no firm D call. Germline CDR1 and CDR2: GTSNPN and SVGIG (reference sequence). V shed 0 bases and J shed 4 bases, with 6 bases lying between them. The CDR3 is made up of 13 amino acids. CDR3 bases: TGTGCCTGGAGTGTACAGTCCACCGGGGAGCTGTTTTTT. It codes for CAWSVQSTGELFF.

This sequence joins TRBV19 and TRBJ2-2; D unclear. The CDR3 runs 16 residues. Germline CDR1 is LNHDA and CDR2 is SQIVND (reference sequence). V was trimmed by 5 bases and J by 0 bases, leaving 13 bases between them. The CDR3 DNA sequence: TGTGCCAGTAGTTTCGACTCGGTCGCGAACACCGGGGAGCTGTTTTTT. It codes for CASSFDSVANTGELFF.

The V and J genes are TRBV27 and TRBJ2-3, with 12 bases identical to TRBD2. CDR3 length equals 17 residues. Trimming took 5 bases from V and 0 from J; bases not matched to a gene: 6. CDR1 and CDR2 from the germline V gene are MNHEY and SMNVEV (reference sequence). CDR3 region: CASSPTGLAGSTDTQYF. The CDR3 DNA reads TGTGCCAGCAGTCCCACCGGACTAGCGGGGAGCACAGATACGCAGTATTTT.

V is TRBV15 and J is TRBJ1-6, with D perhaps matching TRBD1 (6 bases). CDR1 is LNHNV and CDR2 is YYDKDF in the germline V gene (reference sequence). The CDR3 has 15 amino acids. Trimming left V 0 bases short and J 10 bases short, with 13 bases between. CDR3 region: CATSRDLGARSPLHF. The CDR3, as DNA: TGTGCCACCAGCAGAGATCTGGGGGCCAGGTCACCCCTCCACTTT.

This clone was counted once. The V call is TRBV5-1, the J call TRBJ2-2, with 9 bases that match TRBD2. The junction had 9 bases not matched to a gene; V was cut back by 1 base and J by 2 bases. CDR3 size: 18 residues. Germline V gives CDR1 SGHRS, CDR2 YFSETQ. CDR3 sequence: CASSLYPRAGGNTGELFF. As DNA, the CDR3 is TGCGCCAGCAGCTTGTATCCACGAGCGGGAGGAAACACCGGGGAGCTGTTTTTT. The variable domain in full, with the rest retrieved from reference TRBV5-1 and TRBJ2-2, is KAGVTQTPRYLIKTRGQQVTLSCSPISGHRSVSWYQQTPGQGLQFLFEYFSETQRNKGNFPGRFSGRQFSNSRSEMNVSTLELGDSALYLCASSLYPRAGGNTGELFFGEGSRLTVL.

V and J are TRBV3-1 (or the pseudogene TRBV3-2) and TRBJ1-1; no clear D gene. Germline CDR1 is LGHDT and CDR2 is YNNKEL (reference sequence). The V and J ends lost 1 base and 8 bases respectively, with 14 bases between them. This CDR3 has 14 residues. CDR3: CASSQGRRTGEAFF. Written as DNA, the CDR3 is TGTGCCAGCAGCCAAGGTCGCAGGACGGGGGAAGCTTTCTTT.

V is TRBV24-1 and J is TRBJ2-1, with D possibly being TRBD2 (6 bases). Germline CDR1 and CDR2: KGHDR and SFDVKD. The ends were cut back, 4 bases at V and 3 bases at J, with 15 bases in the middle. The CDR3 spans 16 residues. CDR3 loop: CATSESSVSFYNEQFF. CDR3 DNA sequence: TGTGCCACCAGTGAATCTAGCGTTTCTTTCTACAATGAGCAGTTCTTC.

The chain has TRBV11-3 and TRBJ2-1, with a possible D match to TRBD2 (6 bases). The CDR3 is 16 residues long. The germline V gene has CDR1 SGHNT and CDR2 YENEEA. Trimming stripped 5 bases from V and 2 bases from J, with 16 bases between. CDR3: CASSAEAGIPYNEQFF. The CDR3 DNA follows: TGTGCCAGCAGCGCTGAAGCGGGTATCCCCTACAATGAGCAGTTCTTC.

The V call is TRBV18, the J call TRBJ2-6; D gene ambiguous. Trimming left V 5 bases short and J 4 bases short, with 9 bases between. The CDR3 covers 14 residues. The germline V gene encodes CDR1 KGHSH and CDR2 LQKENI. In nucleotides, the CDR3 is TGTGCCAGCTCAGACACATTAGGGGCCAACGTCCTGACTTTC. This codes for CASSDTLGANVLTF.

The CDR3 DNA is TGCGCCAGCAGCCAAGTTGGCAGGGGGATGTACAATGAGCAGTTCTTC. Translation: CASSQVGRGMYNEQFF. V is TRBV4-1 and J is TRBJ2-1; 7 bases fit TRBD1. J was trimmed by 4 bases and V by 1 base; bases with no gene match: 7. Germline V gene lookup returns CDR1 MGHRA and CDR2 YSYEKL. This CDR3 has 16 amino acids.

J is TRBJ2-1 and V is TRBV11-3; TRBD2 matches at 7 bases. Germline V gene data show CDR1 as SGHNT and CDR2 as YENEEA. J was trimmed by 1 base and V by 0 bases; bases with no gene match: 12. The CDR3 runs 19 residues. This CDR3 is CASSLDSFRAGLSYNEQFF. The CDR3 nucleotides read TGTGCCAGCAGCTTAGACTCGTTTAGGGCGGGACTATCCTACAATGAGCAGTTCTTC.

The rearrangement links TRBV5-1 to TRBJ1-3, with a possible D match to TRBD1 (5 bases). This CDR3 spans 16 amino acids. V gave up 1 base and J gave up 0 bases, with 11 bases separating them. Germline V gene lookup returns CDR1 SGHRS and CDR2 YFSETQ. As DNA, the CDR3 is TGCGCCAGCAGCTTGTGGCAGGGTAACTCTGGAAACACCATATATTTT. Its translation is CASSLWQGNSGNTIYF.

Comments on this clone: This same CDR3 is encoded by further DNA sequences in the sample. This chain connects TRBV28 to TRBJ1-1; 8 bases align to TRBD1. This CDR3 has 15 residues. Germline V gene data show CDR1 as MDHEN and CDR2 as SYDVKM. J gave up 1 base and V 5 bases, and 6 bases lay outside the gene matches. The CDR3 spells CASSLPGTGNTEAFF. DNA of the CDR3: TGTGCCAGCAGTCTCCCCGGGACAGGGAACACTGAAGCTTTCTTT.

V usage is TRBV10-3 and J usage is TRBJ1-1; D may be TRBD1 (5 bases). This CDR3 is 14 amino acids long. In germline, CDR1 is ENHRY, CDR2 SYGVKD. The V gene lost 4 bases and the J gene lost 3 bases, with 12 bases spanning the gap. The CDR3 loop reads CAISGREGDTEAFF. The CDR3 DNA reads as TGTGCCATCAGTGGCAGGGAAGGAGACACTGAAGCTTTCTTT.

In DNA, the CDR3 is TGTGCCAGCAGCTTCCCTACCCGGGGCGGGGGTAGCACAGATACGCAGTATTTT. Translating gives CASSFPTRGGGSTDTQYF. This chain connects TRBV11-2 to TRBJ2-3; 7 nucleotides agree with TRBD2. This CDR3 region has 18 residues. Germline V lookup: CDR1 SGHAT, CDR2 FQNNGV. The junction had 12 bases not matched to a gene; V was cut back by 3 bases and J by 0 bases.